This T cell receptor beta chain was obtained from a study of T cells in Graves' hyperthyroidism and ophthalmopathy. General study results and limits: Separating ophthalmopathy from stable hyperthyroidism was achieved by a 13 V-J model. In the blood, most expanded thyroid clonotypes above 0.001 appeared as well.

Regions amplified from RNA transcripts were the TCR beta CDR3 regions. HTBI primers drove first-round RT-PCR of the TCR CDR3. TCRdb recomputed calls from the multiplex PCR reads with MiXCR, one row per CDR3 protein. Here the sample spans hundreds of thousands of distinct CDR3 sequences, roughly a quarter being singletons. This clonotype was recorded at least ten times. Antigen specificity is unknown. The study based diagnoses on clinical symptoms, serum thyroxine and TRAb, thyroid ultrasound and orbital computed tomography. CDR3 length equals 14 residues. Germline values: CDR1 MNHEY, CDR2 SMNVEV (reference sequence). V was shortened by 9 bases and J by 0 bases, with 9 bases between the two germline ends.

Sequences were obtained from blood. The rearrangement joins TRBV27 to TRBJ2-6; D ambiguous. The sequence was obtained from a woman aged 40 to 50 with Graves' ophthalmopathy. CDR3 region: CASMALSGANVLTF. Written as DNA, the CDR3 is TGTGCCAGTATGGCCCTCTCTGGGGCCAACGTCCTGACTTTC. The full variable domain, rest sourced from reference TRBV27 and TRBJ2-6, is EAQVTQNPRYLITVTGKKLTVTCSQNMNHEYMSWYRQDPGLGLRQIYYSMNVEVTDKGDVPEGYKVSRKEKRNFPLILESPSPNQTSLYFCASMALSGANVLTFGAGSRLTVL.